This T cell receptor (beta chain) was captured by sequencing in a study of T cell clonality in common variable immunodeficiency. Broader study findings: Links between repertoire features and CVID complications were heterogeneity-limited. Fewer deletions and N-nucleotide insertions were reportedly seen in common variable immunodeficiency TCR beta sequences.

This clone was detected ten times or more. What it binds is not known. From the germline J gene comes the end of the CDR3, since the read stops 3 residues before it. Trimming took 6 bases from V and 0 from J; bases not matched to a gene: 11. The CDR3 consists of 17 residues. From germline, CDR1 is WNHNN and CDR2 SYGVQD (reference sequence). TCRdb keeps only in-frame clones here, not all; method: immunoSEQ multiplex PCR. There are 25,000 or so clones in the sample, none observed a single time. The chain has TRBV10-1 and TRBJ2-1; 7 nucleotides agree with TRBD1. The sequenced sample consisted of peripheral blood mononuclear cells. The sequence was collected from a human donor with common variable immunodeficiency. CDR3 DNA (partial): TGCGCCAGCAGCCCCGGGACAGTTTCTAGCTCCTACAATGAG. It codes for CASSPGTVSSSYNE. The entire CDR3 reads CASSPGTVSSSYNEQFF.